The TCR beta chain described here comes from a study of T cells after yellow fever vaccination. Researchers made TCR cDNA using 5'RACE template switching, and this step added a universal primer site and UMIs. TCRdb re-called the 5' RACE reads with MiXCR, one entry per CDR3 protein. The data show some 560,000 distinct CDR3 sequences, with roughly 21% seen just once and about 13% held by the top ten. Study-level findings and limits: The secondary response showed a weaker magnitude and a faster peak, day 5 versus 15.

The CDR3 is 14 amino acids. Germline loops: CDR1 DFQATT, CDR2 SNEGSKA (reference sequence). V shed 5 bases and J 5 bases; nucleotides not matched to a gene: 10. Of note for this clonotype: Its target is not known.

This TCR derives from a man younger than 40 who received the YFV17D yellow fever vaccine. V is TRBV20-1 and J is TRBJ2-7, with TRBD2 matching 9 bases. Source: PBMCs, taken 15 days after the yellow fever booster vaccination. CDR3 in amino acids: CSAPLASGNNEQYF. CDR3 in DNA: TGCAGTGCTCCGCTTGCTAGCGGGAACAACGAGCAGTACTTC.